This T cell receptor (beta chain) originates from a study of shared clonotypes between healthy human individuals. TCRdb keeps only in-frame clones here, not all; method: immunoSEQ multiplex PCR. The data contain about a million clones, 70% to 85% of them singletons. There are 12 residues in the CDR3. Trimming removed 8 bases at V and 1 base at J, with 7 bases between. Germline V gene sequence: CDR1 MNHNY, CDR2 SVGAGI (reference sequence). The clonotype was recovered from a man in his late teens or twenties in good health. The chain joins TRBV6-6 to TRBJ2-3, with D tentatively TRBD2 (6 bases). The sample consisted of memory CD4+ T cells sorted from blood. The subset is: CD45RA-negative fraction. In DNA form, the CDR3 reads TGTGCCAGCTCTAGCGGCACAGATACGCAGTATTTT. This codes for CASSSGTDTQYF.